These T cell receptor beta chains were read from a single sample in a study of PD-1 blockade in classical Hodgkin lymphoma. Repertoires were generated with immunoSEQ multiplex PCR, while TCRdb's copy carries only in-frame clones and drops some. Among tens of thousands of clones, approximately 80% were seen once, and the ten largest hold roughly 23%. The sample here was peripheral blood mononuclear cells (PBMCs), taken before the fourth cycle of nivolumab. The origin of the receptors is a human donor with classical Hodgkin lymphoma. Each CDR3 is given with its conserved first and last residue. Fields, in order: clone size, J gene, V gene, D gene, CDR3 DNA, CDR3 protein. The D gene is left open where the match is weak. Clone sizes are given selectively: once, few, many, or a class where the clone is expanded.

NA	TRBJ1-4	TRBV4-1	TRBD1	TGCGCCAGCAGCCAAGGAGGGACAGGTTATGAAAAACTGTTTTTT	CASSQGGTGYEKLFF
NA	TRBJ2-5	TRBV7-8	NA	TGTGCCAGCAGCTCACACGACAGCCCTCTAGGCGACCGGGAGACCCAGTACTTC	CASSSHDSPLGDRETQYF
medium-sized	TRBJ2-7	TRBV28	NA	TGTGCCAGCAGTTTAGAGGCAGGGGTAGAGTACGAGCAGTACTTC	CASSLEAGVEYEQYF
once	TRBJ2-7	TRBV5-1	NA	TGCGCCAGCAGCCTTGGACCGGGAGCCTACGAGCAGTACTTC	CASSLGPGAYEQYF
NA	TRBJ1-2	TRBV5-8	NA	TGTGCCAGCCCATCCGGCAGGGGTGGCTACACCTTC	CASPSGRGGYTF
few	TRBJ2-7	TRBV6-5	NA	TGTGCCAGCAGCGACCGTTGGAGCCTCGACGAGCAGTACTTC	CASSDRWSLDEQYF
NA	TRBJ1-1	TRBV4-1	TRBD1	TGCGCCAGCAGCCAAGATCCGGGACAGGGGACCTCGAAGGGAGCTTTCTTT	CASSQDPGQGTSKGAFF
NA	TRBJ1-3	TRBV11-3	NA	TGTGCCAGCAGCTTAATACAGGGAAACACCATATATTTT	CASSLIQGNTIYF
NA	TRBJ1-1	TRBV5-1	TRBD1	TGCGCCAGCAGCACCAGACAGGGGATGGGCACTGAAGCTTTCTTT	CASSTRQGMGTEAFF
NA	TRBJ2-3	TRBV10-2	NA	TGCGCCAGCGGCCCGACAGAAACAGATACGCAGTATTTT	CASGPTETDTQYF
NA	TRBJ2-3	TRBV27	TRBD1	TGTGCCAGCAGTCCGGGACAGGGAACAGATACGCAGTATTTT	CASSPGQGTDTQYF
few	TRBJ2-5	TRBV6-6	TRBD1	TGTGCCAGCAGGACAGGGGGAGAGACCCAGTACTTC	CASRTGGETQYF
NA	TRBJ1-2	TRBV5-1	TRBD1	TGCGCCAGCAGCTTGGACAGGGGGCAAGGGATGGGCTACACCTTC	CASSLDRGQGMGYTF
NA	TRBJ2-7	TRBV27	NA	TGTGCCAGCAGTTTAAAGCCGGTGGCTGGCTACGAGCAGTACTTC	CASSLKPVAGYEQYF
few	TRBJ1-5	TRBV6-4	NA	TGTGCCAGCAGTCTGACAGCTAATAGCAATCAGCCCCAGCATTTT	CASSLTANSNQPQHF
once	TRBJ2-5	TRBV7-7	NA	TGTGCTAGCAGCTTAGGGGACGGATTCGGGGAAGAGACCCAGTACTTC	CASSLGDGFGEETQYF
NA	TRBJ2-7	TRBV7-9	TRBD2	TGTGCCAGCAGCCCCCTGACTAGCGGGGGGGAATACGAGCAGTACTTC	CASSPLTSGGEYEQYF
NA	TRBJ2-3	TRBV4-1	TRBD1	TGCGCCAGCAGCCAAGGGACAGGCCCCTTAGGAACAGATACGCAGTATTTT	CASSQGTGPLGTDTQYF
NA	TRBJ1-1	TRBV6-1	NA	TGTGCCAGCAGTGCCAATGGACGTGGGCGCTACACTGAAGCTTTCTTT	CASSANGRGRYTEAFF
NA	TRBJ2-6	TRBV6-1	TRBD1	TGTGCCAGCAGTGAAGCACCGGGACAGCTAAGCTCTGGGGCCAACGTCCTGACTTTC	CASSEAPGQLSSGANVLTF
NA	TRBJ2-7	TRBV7-2	NA	TGTGCCAGCAGCTTCAGTCAGGGTTTCTGGGAGCAGTACTTC	CASSFSQGFWEQYF
NA	TRBJ2-5	TRBV28	TRBD2	TGTGCCAGCAGTTTACAAGCGGGGCAAGAGACCCAGTACTTC	CASSLQAGQETQYF
NA	TRBJ2-3	TRBV4-1	NA	TGCGCCAGCAGCCAATTGGCCCTCTTGGGGGGACCAGTTTGGGATACGCAGTATTTT	CASSQLALLGGPVWDTQYF